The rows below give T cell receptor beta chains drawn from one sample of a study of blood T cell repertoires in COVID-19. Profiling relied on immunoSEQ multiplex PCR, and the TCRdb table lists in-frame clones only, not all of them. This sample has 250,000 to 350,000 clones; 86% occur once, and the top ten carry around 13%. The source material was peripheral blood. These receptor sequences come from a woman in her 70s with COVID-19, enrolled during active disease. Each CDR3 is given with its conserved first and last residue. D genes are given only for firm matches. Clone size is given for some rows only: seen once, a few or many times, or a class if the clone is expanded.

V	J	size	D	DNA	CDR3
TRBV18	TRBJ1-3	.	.	TGTGCCAGCTCACCATTCGAACAGACTGGAAACACCATATATTTT	CASSPFEQTGNTIYF
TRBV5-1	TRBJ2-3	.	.	TGCGCCAGCAGTCAGGGAACTGATCGCACAGATACGCAGTATTTT	CASSQGTDRTDTQYF
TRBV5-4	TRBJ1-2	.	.	TGTGCCAGCAGCTTGGTGGCCAGTAACTATGGCTACACCTTC	CASSLVASNYGYTF
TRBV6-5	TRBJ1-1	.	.	TGTGCCAGCAGCAGAATAGCGGACACTGAAGCTTTCTTT	CASSRIADTEAFF
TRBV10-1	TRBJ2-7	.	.	TGCGCCAGCAGTGAACCAGGAAAGTACGAGCAGTACTTC	CASSEPGKYEQYF
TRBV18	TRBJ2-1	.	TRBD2	TGTGCCAGCTCACCACCGACCCGGGAGGGGAAAAATGAGCAGTTCTTC	CASSPPTREGKNEQFF
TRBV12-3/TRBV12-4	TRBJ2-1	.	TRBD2	TGTGCCAGCAATACCGGGACTAGCGTTGAGCAGTTCTTC	CASNTGTSVEQFF
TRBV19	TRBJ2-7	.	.	TGTGCCAGTAGTATTCAACGCGGGGTGCCCTTCGAGCAGTACTTC	CASSIQRGVPFEQYF
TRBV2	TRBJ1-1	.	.	TGTGCCAGCAGTGTGTCTGTGAACACTGAAGCTTTCTTT	CASSVSVNTEAFF
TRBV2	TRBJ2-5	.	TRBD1	TGTGCCAGCAGCCGGGACAGGGGTGGCTTAGAGACCCAGTACTTC	CASSRDRGGLETQYF
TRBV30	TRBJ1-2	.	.	TGTGCCTGGACTTGGGGGCCGGACTATGGCTACACCTTC	CAWTWGPDYGYTF
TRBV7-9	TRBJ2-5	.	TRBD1	TGTGCCAGCAGCTTCGACAGGGTCCAAGAGACCCAGTACTTC	CASSFDRVQETQYF
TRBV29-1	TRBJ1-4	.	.	TGCAGCGTCCCCGGGGGGGCAGCGGGAAAACTGTTTTTT	CSVPGGAAGKLFF
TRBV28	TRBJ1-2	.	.	TGTGCCAGCAGTCCCAGGGCCGCTAACTATGGCTACACCTTC	CASSPRAANYGYTF
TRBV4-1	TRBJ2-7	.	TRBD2	TGCGCCAGCAGCCTAGCTCAGGGAGGGATCTACGAGCAGTACTTC	CASSLAQGGIYEQYF
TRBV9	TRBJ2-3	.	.	TGTGCCAGCACCCTAGAATTAATGGGTGATACGCAGTATTTT	CASTLELMGDTQYF
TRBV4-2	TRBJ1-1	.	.	TGTGCCAGCAGGGGGGAGGTGAACACTGAAGCTTTCTTT	CASRGEVNTEAFF
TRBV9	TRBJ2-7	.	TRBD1	TGTGCCAGCAGCCCCGGGACAGTCTGGTCCTACGAGCAGTACTTC	CASSPGTVWSYEQYF
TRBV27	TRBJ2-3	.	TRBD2	TGTGCCAGCAGTTTATCGGGAGGGAGGCCAGATACGCAGTATTTT	CASSLSGGRPDTQYF
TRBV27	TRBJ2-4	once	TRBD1	TGTGCCAGCAGTCCGACCCACAGGGGGCATAGCATTCAGTACTTC	CASSPTHRGHSIQYF
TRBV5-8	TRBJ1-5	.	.	TGTGCCAGCTACAGCCGTAGCAATCAGCCCCAGCATTTT	CASYSRSNQPQHF
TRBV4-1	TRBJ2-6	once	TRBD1	TGCGCCAGCAGCCCGTGGACAGGGGCGAACTCTGGGGCCAACGTCCTGACTTTC	CASSPWTGANSGANVLTF
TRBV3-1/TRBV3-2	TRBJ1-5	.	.	TGTGCCAGCAGCCAGACGGGTGATCAGCCCCAGCATTTT	CASSQTGDQPQHF
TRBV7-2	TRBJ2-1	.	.	TGTGCCAGCAGCTTACCGGACAGTTACAATGAGCAGTTCTTC	CASSLPDSYNEQFF
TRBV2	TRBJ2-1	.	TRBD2	TGTGCCAGTCATTGGACTAGCGGGGACAATGAGCAGTTCTTC	CASHWTSGDNEQFF
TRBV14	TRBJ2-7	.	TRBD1	TGTGCCAGCAGCCATGGGACAGGGATTAACTACGAGCAGTACTTC	CASSHGTGINYEQYF
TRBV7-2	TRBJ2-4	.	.	TGTGCCAGCAGCAGGACAGCAACACTAGCCAAAAACATTCAGTACTTC	CASSRTATLAKNIQYF
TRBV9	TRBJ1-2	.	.	TGTGCCAGCAGCCCAAATAATTGGGGGGACTATGGCTACACCTTC	CASSPNNWGDYGYTF
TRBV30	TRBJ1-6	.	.	TGTGCCTGGAGGCCAGGGGATGGTACACCCCTCCACTTT	CAWRPGDGTPLHF
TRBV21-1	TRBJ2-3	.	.	TGTGCCAGCAGCAAATTTGACAGGGGGTCTGCAGATACGCAGTATTTT	CASSKFDRGSADTQYF
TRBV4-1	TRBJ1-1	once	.	TGCGCCAGCAGCCGCAGACCTACAGGGTCAGGCACTGAAGCTTTCTTT	CASSRRPTGSGTEAFF
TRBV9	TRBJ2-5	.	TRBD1	TGTGCCAGCAGCCCACAGGGGTCGGTAAGAGAGACCCAGTACTTC	CASSPQGSVRETQYF
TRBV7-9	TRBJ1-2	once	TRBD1	TGTGCCAGCAGCTTAAGAGGACAGGCCTATGGCTACACCTTC	CASSLRGQAYGYTF
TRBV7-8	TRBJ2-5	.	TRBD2	TGTGCCAGCAGCCCTGGACTAGCGGGGCGGGGAGAGACCCAGTACTTC	CASSPGLAGRGETQYF
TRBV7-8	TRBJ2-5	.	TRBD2	TGTGCCAGCCTCCCCCAGGGAGGGGAGACCCAGTACTTC	CASLPQGGETQYF
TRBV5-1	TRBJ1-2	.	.	TGCGCCAGCAGCTTGGCTCGGGATGGCTACACCTTC	CASSLARDGYTF
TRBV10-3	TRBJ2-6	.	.	TGTGCCATCAGTGAGCAGGGGACCCAATCTGGGGCCAACGTCCTGACTTTC	CAISEQGTQSGANVLTF
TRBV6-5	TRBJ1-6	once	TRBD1	TGTGCCAGCAGTTACACCCGGGACAGGAGTGTCGCACCCCTCCACTTT	CASSYTRDRSVAPLHF
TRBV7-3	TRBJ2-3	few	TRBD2	TGTGCCAGCAGCTTAGGACTAGCGGGGGGGCCGACTAGCACAGATACGCAGTATTTT	CASSLGLAGGPTSTDTQYF
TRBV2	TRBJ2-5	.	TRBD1	TGTGCCAGCAAGGGACAGGGGGTTCTAGAGACCCAGTACTTC	CASKGQGVLETQYF
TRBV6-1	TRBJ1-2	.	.	TGTGCCAGCAGTGAAGGCCCAGGGAAAGGGGAACGGTATGGCTACACCTTC	CASSEGPGKGERYGYTF
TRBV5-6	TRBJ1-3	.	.	TGTGCCAGCAGCTCCTCCGGCTCTGGAAACACCATATATTTT	CASSSSGSGNTIYF
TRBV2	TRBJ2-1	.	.	TGTGCCAGCAGTGAAGTACAGTGGACCTACAATGAGCAGTTCTTC	CASSEVQWTYNEQFF
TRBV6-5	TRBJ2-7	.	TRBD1	TGTGCCAGCAGTTACTCCGACAGGGGTTCCTACGAGCAGTACTTC	CASSYSDRGSYEQYF